Listed here are 30 T cell receptor beta chains from one sample, sequenced in a study of beta chain features in type 1 diabetes. Expressed TCRB transcripts were sequenced, since all the RNA that had been isolated was reverse transcribed. Sequencing was performed with immunoSEQ multiplex PCR; in TCRdb, only in-frame clones are kept and a portion is missing. This table has 160,000 or so clones, around 63% appearing once. No antigen has been identified for these receptors. General study findings and limits: Among all four CD4+ subsets, Type 1 diabetes patients had TCRB CDR3s that were moderately but significantly shorter.

The sample was naive CD4+ T cells from blood. These receptors came from a young man with type 1 diabetes.

The chain links TRBV7-6 to TRBJ2-3; TRBD2 aligns across 10 bases. J gave up 0 bases and V 3 bases, and 3 bases lay outside the gene matches. The germline CDR1 and CDR2 sequences are SGHVS and FNYEAQ. This CDR3 region has 16 residues. The CDR3, as DNA: TGTGCCAGCAGCTTTGGACTAGCGGAAAGCACAGATACGCAGTATTTT. It specifies CASSFGLAESTDTQYF.

The chain couples TRBV18 to TRBJ2-4, with D perhaps matching TRBD1 (6 bases). Germline-derived CDR1 and CDR2 are KGHSH and LQKENI. The CDR3 is 13 residues long. The ends were cut back, 5 bases at V and 5 bases at J, with 10 bases in the middle. The CDR3 region is CASSTRQENIQYF. CDR3 sequence (DNA): TGTGCCAGCTCAACAAGACAGGAAAACATTCAGTACTTC.

The chain uses TRBV25-1 and TRBJ1-2, with TRBD1 as a possible D gene (5 bases). The germline CDR1 and CDR2 sequences are MGHDK and SYGVNS. The CDR3 spans 14 residues. V shed 2 bases and J shed 6 bases, with 13 bases lying between them. CDR3 residues: CASSEGQGENGYTF. The CDR3 nucleotides read TGTGCCAGCAGTGAAGGGCAGGGTGAAAATGGCTACACCTTC.

This clone was counted between two and nine times. V and J are TRBV15 and TRBJ1-6, with 10 bases identical to TRBD1. This CDR3 is built from 15 residues. Germline CDR1 is LNHNV and CDR2 is YYDKDF (reference sequence). The trim removed 5 bases at V and 8 bases at J, leaving 6 bases unmatched. As DNA, the CDR3 is TGTGCCACCAGCCGGACGGGACAGGGGTATTCACCCCTCCACTTT. This codes for CATSRTGQGYSPLHF.

The V and J genes are TRBV19 and TRBJ2-5; 7 bases fit TRBD1. Per the germline V gene, CDR1 is LNHDA and CDR2 is SQIVND (reference sequence). CDR3 length: 16 residues. V was pared by 3 bases and J by 2 bases, with 9 bases of the junction left unmatched. CDR3 DNA sequence: TGTGCCAGTAGTATCCAGCGCATCAGGGGGCAAGAGACCCAGTACTTC. Translated, it gives CASSIQRIRGQETQYF. The variable domain in full, completed from reference TRBV19 and TRBJ2-5, reads DGGITQSPKYLFRKEGQNVTLSCEQNLNHDAMYWYRQDPGQGLRLIYYSQIVNDFQKGDIAEGYSVSREKKESFPLTVTSAQKNPTAFYLCASSIQRIRGQETQYFGPGTRLLVL.

This chain uses TRBV7-2 with TRBJ1-5; D is perhaps TRBD1 (5 bases). V shed 5 bases and J shed 5 bases, with 10 bases lying between them. The germline gives CDR1 SGHTA, CDR2 FQGNSA. The CDR3 has 13 amino acids. The CDR3 loop reads CASSPGDHQPQHF. The CDR3 DNA reads TGTGCCAGCAGCCCCGGGGACCATCAGCCCCAGCATTTT.

The CDR3 sequence: CASSSTSGRYEQYF. Here the CDR3 DNA reads TGTGCCAGCAGCTCGACTAGCGGGAGATACGAGCAGTACTTC. This rearrangement joins TRBV11-2 to TRBJ2-7; TRBD2 matches 12 bases. Trimming cost V 4 bases and J 4 bases; bases outside gene matches: 2. The CDR3 contains 14 residues. Germline values: CDR1 SGHAT, CDR2 FQNNGV.

This clone has only a few counts. The genes are TRBV9 and TRBJ2-3, with 9 bases fitting TRBD2. Trimming cost V 3 bases and J 1 base; bases outside gene matches: 0. This CDR3 has 14 amino acids. Germline values: CDR1 SGDLS, CDR2 YYNGEE. The CDR3 protein is CASSGTSGTDTQYF. CDR3 bases: TGTGCCAGCAGCGGGACTAGCGGCACAGATACGCAGTATTTT.

The chain carries TRBV20-1 and TRBJ2-3, with D unresolved. There are 11 residues in the CDR3. With 3 bases removed from V and 8 bases from J, the gap between germline ends came to 9 bases. CDR1 is DFQATT, CDR2 SNEGSKA, per germline (reference sequence). The CDR3 region has the DNA TGCAGTGCTAGGGCCAGCCTTACGCAGTATTTT. It codes for CSARASLTQYF.

This clone showed up just once. The chain is built from TRBV30 and TRBJ1-6; D is ambiguous. The CDR3 has 13 residues. Germline CDR1 GTSNPN, CDR2 SVGIG (reference sequence). Trimming took off 4 bases at V and 11 bases at J, with 15 bases between the two ends. CDR3 nucleotides: TGTGCCTGGAATTTGAGGGATCCTGCACCCCTCCACTTT. Encoded protein: CAWNLRDPAPLHF.

The rearrangement joins TRBV5-1 to TRBJ2-7, with no clear D. This CDR3 is built from 16 residues. V dropped 0 bases and J dropped 3 bases, with 16 bases sitting between them. Germline V gives CDR1 SGHRS, CDR2 YFSETQ. CDR3 loop: CASSLDAPTSHYEQYF. In nucleotides, the CDR3 is TGCGCCAGCAGCTTGGATGCGCCGACTTCTCACTACGAGCAGTACTTC.

About this clone: Germline and junction disagree at one end, which may indicate a read error. The rearrangement links TRBV14 to TRBJ2-4, with D perhaps being TRBD1 or TRBD2 (5 bases each). Germline CDR1 SGHDN, CDR2 FVKESK. The CDR3 is 15 residues long. The CDR3 is CASSQVGTAKNIQYF. CDR3 DNA: TGTGCCAGCAGTCAAGTCGGGACAGCCAAAAACATTCAGTACTTC.

The gene calls are TRBV11-3 and TRBJ2-5, with D perhaps given as TRBD1 or TRBD2 (5 bases each). The V end was cut by 1 base, the J end by 1 base, with 10 bases between. The CDR3 is made up of 15 amino acids. Per germline, CDR1 SGHNT and CDR2 YENEEA. The CDR3 protein is CASSLGDGTQETQYF. The CDR3 DNA reads as TGTGCCAGCAGCTTAGGGGACGGAACCCAAGAGACCCAGTACTTC.

This clone was detected only a few times. Written as DNA, the CDR3 is TGCGCCAGCAGCCAGGACCGGACAGGAAGCACAGATACGCAGTATTTT. Translation gives CASSQDRTGSTDTQYF. The gene calls are TRBV4-3 and TRBJ2-3; TRBD1 matches 7 bases. V lost 3 bases and J lost 0; bases outside the gene matches: 6. There are 16 residues in the CDR3. CDR1 and CDR2 (germline): LGHNA, YSLEER.

V is TRBV29-1 and J is TRBJ2-3; 8 nucleotides align to TRBD2. CDR3 length equals 14 residues. V gave up 3 bases and J gave up 2 bases; unmatched junction bases: 4. The germline CDR1 and CDR2 sequences are SQVTM and ANQGSEA. The DNA for the CDR3 is TGCAGCGTTGAGCGGGGGGCTCACACAGATACGCAGTATTTT. It yields the protein CSVERGAHTDTQYF.

The CDR3 reads CASRDASGGQTQYF. DNA for the CDR3: TGTGCCAGCAGGGATGCGAGCGGGGGTCAGACCCAGTACTTC. The chain has TRBV7-2 and TRBJ2-5; 8 bases map to TRBD2. There are 14 residues in the CDR3. The germline CDR1 and CDR2 sequences are SGHTA and FQGNSA. Trimming removed 6 bases from V and 6 bases from J; junction bases left unmatched: 9.

V gene TRBV29-1 combines with J gene TRBJ2-5, with a weak D call TRBD1 (6 bases). Looked up from germline, CDR1 is SQVTM and CDR2 is ANQGSEA. This CDR3 has 11 amino acids. The V end was cut by 7 bases, the J end by 5 bases, with 11 bases between. The CDR3 protein is CSDRVGETQYF. The CDR3, as DNA: TGCAGCGACAGGGTAGGGGAGACCCAGTACTTC.

This sequence joins TRBV9 and TRBJ1-1; perhaps TRBD1 as D (6 bases). CDR1 is SGDLS, CDR2 YYNGEE, per germline. This CDR3 comprises 16 residues. Trimming removed 3 bases from V and 0 bases from J, with 15 bases in between. The CDR3 DNA is TGTGCCAGCAGCGGGAGACGGGACACAATGAACACTGAAGCTTTCTTT. Protein: CASSGRRDTMNTEAFF.

This clone was recorded a few times. The chain joins TRBV29-1 to TRBJ1-2; D call uncertain. The CDR3 sequence is 12 residues long. The V gene's germline CDR1 is SQVTM and CDR2 ANQGSEA. V lost 4 bases, J lost 8 bases, and 14 bases lay in between. DNA for the CDR3: TGCAGCGTTGTACGGGGTGTTGAGGGCTACACCTTC. Encoded protein: CSVVRGVEGYTF.

V gene TRBV30 combines with J gene TRBJ2-5; D is ambiguous. The CDR3 is 16 amino acids. Germline V gene lookup returns CDR1 GTSNPN and CDR2 SVGIG (reference sequence). V was clipped by 2 bases and J by 2 bases, with 18 bases between them. The CDR3: CAWSLLPKGLQETQYF. The CDR3 nucleotides read TGTGCCTGGAGTCTTCTTCCGAAGGGATTGCAAGAGACCCAGTACTTC.

The rearrangement links TRBV30 to TRBJ2-7; possible D gene TRBD2, 5 bases. The germline V gene encodes CDR1 GTSNPN and CDR2 SVGIG (reference sequence). The CDR3 has 12 residues. V was clipped by 4 bases and J by 7 bases, with 14 bases between them. In DNA form, the CDR3 reads TGTGCCTGGAAGGGCACCCGCGGGGAGCAGTACTTC. This codes for CAWKGTRGEQYF.

V is TRBV13 and J is TRBJ2-5; the match to TRBD2 covers 8 bases. CDR3 size: 14 residues. V shed 0 bases and J 5 bases; nucleotides not matched to a gene: 2. In germline, CDR1 is PRHDT, CDR2 FYEKMQ (reference sequence). The CDR3 loop reads CASSLGAGEETQYF. The CDR3, as DNA: TGTGCCAGCAGCTTAGGAGCGGGGGAGGAGACCCAGTACTTC.

V is TRBV23-1 and J is TRBJ2-2, with D perhaps TRBD1 (6 bases). TRBV23-1 is an open reading frame, and its role is uncertain. This CDR3 is 18 amino acids long. With 6 bases removed from V and 2 bases from J, the gap between germline ends came to 22 bases. The CDR3 spells CASREHLGQGHNTGELFF. Written as DNA, the CDR3 is TGCGCCAGCAGGGAGCACCTCGGTCAGGGACACAACACCGGGGAGCTGTTTTTT.

The gene calls are TRBV5-1 and TRBJ2-7; maybe TRBD1 (5 bases). The V gene's germline CDR1 is SGHRS and CDR2 YFSETQ. The CDR3 spans 13 residues. V was pared by 5 bases and J by 3 bases, with 12 bases between. DNA for the CDR3: TGCGCCAGCAGTTCTGACAGCTACTACGAGCAGTACTTC. Translating gives CASSSDSYYEQYF.

V and J are TRBV7-9 and TRBJ1-4, with D unresolved. The CDR3 has 16 residues. CDR1 and CDR2 from the germline V gene are SEHNR and FQNEAQ (reference sequence). The V and J ends lost 5 bases and 0 bases respectively, with 13 bases between them. The CDR3 sequence: CASSLAETATNEKLFF. CDR3 nucleotides: TGTGCCAGCAGCCTGGCGGAGACTGCAACTAATGAAAAACTGTTTTTT.

The DNA for the CDR3 is TGTGCCAGCTCACCGATTCTATCTGGGGCCAACGTCCTGACTTTC. The encoded protein is CASSPILSGANVLTF. The chain has TRBV18 and TRBJ2-6; D gene ambiguous. This CDR3 region has 15 residues. V was trimmed by 3 bases and J by 1 base, leaving 7 bases between them. Germline V gene sequence: CDR1 KGHSH, CDR2 LQKENI.

A few counts support this clone. The chain is built from TRBV2 and TRBJ1-1, with unresolved D. This CDR3 region has 16 residues. Between the trimmed V and J ends, which lost 8 bases and 4 bases, there was a span of 23 bases. Germline V gives CDR1 SNHLY, CDR2 FYNNEI. In DNA, the CDR3 is TGTGCCAGCTCCCGGGCGACACTGGAGGTGGGCACTGAAGCTTTCTTT. This translates into CASSRATLEVGTEAFF. The full variable domain, rest sourced from reference TRBV2 and TRBJ1-1, is EPEVTQTPSHQVTQMGQEVILRCVPISNHLYFYWYRQILGQKVEFLVSFYNNEISEKSEIFDDQFSVERPDGSNFTLKIRSTKLEDSAMYFCASSRATLEVGTEAFFGQGTRLTVV.

This chain joins TRBV4-3 and TRBJ2-7; 8 bases fit TRBD1. Germline CDR1 is LGHNA and CDR2 is YSLEER. This CDR3 has 14 residues. The trim removed 4 bases at V and 5 bases at J, leaving 7 bases unmatched. The CDR3 spells CASSRGTGTNEQYF. The CDR3 DNA sequence: TGCGCCAGCAGCCGTGGGACAGGCACCAACGAGCAGTACTTC.

The CDR3 sequence: CASNRVGVSNEQFF. CDR3 DNA sequence: TGTGCCAGCAACCGGGTAGGGGTCAGCAATGAGCAGTTCTTC. The V call is TRBV25-1, the J call TRBJ2-1; TRBD1 is a possible D gene (5 bases). Trimming shortened V by 7 bases and J by 6 bases, and 16 bases separated the two germline ends. Germline V gene sequence: CDR1 MGHDK, CDR2 SYGVNS. This CDR3 is built from 14 residues.

This clone was seen more than once but under ten times. The rearrangement uses TRBV29-1 and TRBJ2-4, with 8 positions matching TRBD1. Germline V gives CDR1 SQVTM, CDR2 ANQGSEA. V dropped 3 bases and J dropped 5; count of bases not matched to a gene: 3. The CDR3 runs 13 residues. CDR3 in amino acids: CSVDGTGQNIQYF. CDR3 DNA sequence: TGCAGCGTTGACGGGACAGGTCAAAACATTCAGTACTTC. The complete variable domain, with remaining parts taken from reference TRBV29-1 and TRBJ2-4, reads SAVISQKPSRDICQRGTSLTIQCQVDSQVTMMFWYRQQPGQSLTLIATANQGSEATYESGFVIDKFPISRPNLTFSTLTVSNMSPEDSSIYLCSVDGTGQNIQYFGAGTRLSVL.